This T cell receptor beta chain appears in the sequencing data of a study of STAT5B mutations in CD4+ large granular lymphocyte leukemia. In the case of this clone: Its specificity is not known.

The assay was immunoSEQ multiplex PCR, and TCRdb's table has in-frame clones only and misses some. The sample shows 37,000 or so clones, roughly 80% of them seen only once. V shed 5 bases and J 4 bases; nucleotides not matched to a gene: 5. Germline CDR1 is SGHRS and CDR2 is YFSETQ. The CDR3 is made up of 14 amino acids. Controls came from buffy coats of healthy blood donors. Study results and caveats: The CD4+ versus CD8+ T-LGLL clonality difference may reflect limited sample size.

The sample consisted of CD4+ T cells from blood buffy coats. J is TRBJ1-4 and V is TRBV5-1; 7 nucleotides match TRBD1. This clonotype originated in a human donor in good health. The CDR3 sequence is CASRARQGNEKLFF. CDR3 bases: TGCGCCAGCAGGGCGAGACAGGGTAATGAAAAACTGTTTTTT.